This T cell receptor beta chain was identified during a study of a mutant IDH1 vaccine in newly diagnosed glioma. Study-level background: The study started vaccination 4-6 weeks after radiotherapy alone, or with temozolomide cycles. Males made up about 60% and females roughly 40% of treated patients, whose mean age was around 41 years. Receipt of radiotherapy, temozolomide, or both preceded the study, and most received both.

Time point defined: week 5, during vaccination. All doses held 300 ug of mutant IDH1 20-mer peptide, with topical imiquimod. Profiled with immunoSEQ multiplex PCR; TCRdb holds only in-frame clones, not every one. The sample contains about 38,000 clones, approximately 80% of which appear only once. General study findings and limits: Among all patients, vaccine-induced immune responses occurred in 85% to 95%.

Turning to this clone: The antigen is not known.

The CDR3 runs to 15 residues. V shed 3 bases, J shed 1 base, and the junction held 6 bases outside the gene matches. Germline assignment: CDR1 SGDLS and CDR2 YYNGEE. The sequence was collected from a man aged 40-50 years with glioma. The chain links TRBV9 to TRBJ2-7; 8 bases are a match to TRBD2. The sequences come from PBMCs, collected from a glioma patient whose treatment included an IDH1 peptide vaccine. The CDR3 DNA sequence: TGTGCCAGCAGCGCATCCGGGACTAGATCCTACGAGCAGTACTTC. This encodes CASSASGTRSYEQYF.